This T cell receptor (beta chain) derives from a study of response to subunit inactivated influenza vaccine. Study-level points and caveats: It was the authors' suggestion that each seasonal influenza vaccination recruits few new T cells.

Germline lookup yields CDR1 MNHEY and CDR2 SVGEGT. The V end lost 6 bases, the J end lost 0 bases, and 18 bases lay between the germline ends. This CDR3 region has 16 residues. A word on this clonotype: Its antigen is as yet unknown.

From the RT-PCR reads, TCRdb called clonotypes with MiXCR, one entry per CDR3 protein. The table has just under 550,000 distinct CDR3 sequences, around a quarter seen once. This same sample was also taken into another study, of T cells expressing NK-cell markers. That study adds: UMIs were included in TCR beta cDNA generated by 5'RACE template switching. In several experiments, sorting was confined to alpha-beta TCR T cells through use of an anti-gamma-delta TCR antibody. A handful of donors likewise had their CD3+CD56-NKG2C+ fraction led by these clonotypes. Nothing established the HCMV specificity of expanded NKG2C+ T cell clones.

The starting material was CD4+ T cells sorted from PBMCs, obtained 11 to 12 days after vaccination. The origin of this receptor is a man in his fifties or sixties who received an inactivated influenza vaccine. V is TRBV6-2 or TRBV6-3 and J is TRBJ2-7; tentative D call: TRBD2 (5 bases). CDR3 DNA sequence: TGTGCCAGCAGCCCCCCTGTGAGGGTTCGCTCCTACGAGCAGTACTTC. Protein product: CASSPPVRVRSYEQYF.